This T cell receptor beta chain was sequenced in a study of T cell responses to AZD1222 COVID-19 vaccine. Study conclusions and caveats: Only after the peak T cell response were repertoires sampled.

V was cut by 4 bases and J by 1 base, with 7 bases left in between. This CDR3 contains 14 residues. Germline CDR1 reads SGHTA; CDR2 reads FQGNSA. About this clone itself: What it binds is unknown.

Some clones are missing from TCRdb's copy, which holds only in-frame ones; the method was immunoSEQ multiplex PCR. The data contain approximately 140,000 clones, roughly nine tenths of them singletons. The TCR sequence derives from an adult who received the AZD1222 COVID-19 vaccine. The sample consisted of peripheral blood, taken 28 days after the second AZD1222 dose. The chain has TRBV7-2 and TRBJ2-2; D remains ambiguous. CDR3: CASSSDLNTGELFF. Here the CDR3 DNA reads TGTGCCAGCAGCTCAGACTTGAACACCGGGGAGCTGTTTTTT.